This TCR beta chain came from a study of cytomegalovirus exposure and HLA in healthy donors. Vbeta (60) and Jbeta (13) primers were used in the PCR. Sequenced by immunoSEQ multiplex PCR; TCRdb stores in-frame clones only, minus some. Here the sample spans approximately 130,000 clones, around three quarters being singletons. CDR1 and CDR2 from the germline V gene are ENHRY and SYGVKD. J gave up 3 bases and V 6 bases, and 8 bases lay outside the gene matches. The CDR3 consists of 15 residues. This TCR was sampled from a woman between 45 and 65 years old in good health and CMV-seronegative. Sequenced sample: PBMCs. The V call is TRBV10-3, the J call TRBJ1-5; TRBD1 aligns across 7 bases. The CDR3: CAIRDHRGPNQPQHF. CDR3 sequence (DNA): TGTGCCATCAGAGACCACAGGGGCCCCAATCAGCCCCAGCATTTT.